The rows below give T cell receptor beta chains drawn from one sample of a study of tumor-infiltrating lymphocytes in primary liver carcinoma. TCRdb called the multiplex PCR reads again in MiXCR, with one record for every CDR3 protein. Of some 320,000 distinct CDR3 sequences in the sample, less than 75% were seen once. Sequenced sample: peripheral blood. These TCRs come from a man aged 40-50 years with primary liver carcinoma and hepatitis B virus infection. CDR3s include the opening cysteine and the closing phenylalanine or tryptophan. The order of the fields is V gene, clone size, J gene, D gene, CDR3 DNA, CDR3 protein. D genes are given only for firm matches. Not all rows give a size; the values are once, few, many and, for expanded clones, a class.

V: TRBV5-8; size: many; J: TRBJ2-1; D: .; DNA: TGTGCCAGCAGCTTTATAAGGACAGACTACAATGAGCAGTTCTTC; CDR3: CASSFIRTDYNEQFF
V: TRBV11-1; size: medium-sized; J: TRBJ2-2; D: .; DNA: TGTGCCAGCAGCTTATGGGCAAACACCGGGGAGCTGTTTTTT; CDR3: CASSLWANTGELFF
V: TRBV28; size: .; J: TRBJ2-7; D: TRBD2; DNA: TGTGCCAGCAGTGGACTAGCGGGAGTCCACGAGCAGTACTTC; CDR3: CASSGLAGVHEQYF
V: TRBV6-2/TRBV6-3; size: .; J: TRBJ1-5; D: .; DNA: TGTGTCGGCACCGAGGGGTATCAGCCCCAGCATTTT; CDR3: CVGTEGYQPQHF
V: TRBV6-1; size: .; J: TRBJ2-4; D: TRBD1; DNA: TGTGCCAGCAGAGAACGTGGACAGGGGATAAACATTCAGTACTTC; CDR3: CASRERGQGINIQYF
V: TRBV29-1; size: .; J: TRBJ2-1; D: .; DNA: TGCGGCGTTGGATTCCCCGGTGAGCAGTTCTTC; CDR3: CGVGFPGEQFF
V: TRBV10-3; size: once; J: TRBJ2-1; D: .; DNA: TGTGCCATCAGAAGAACCCGGGGCAGGGGCCGTGGTGAGCTGTTCTTC; CDR3: CAIRRTRGRGRGELFF
V: TRBV7-8; size: .; J: TRBJ1-5; D: .; DNA: TGTGCCAGCAGCCATGACAGACTCGATCAGCCCCAGCATTTT; CDR3: CASSHDRLDQPQHF
V: TRBV6-1; size: many; J: TRBJ2-3; D: TRBD1; DNA: TGTGCCAGCAGCCTGACAGGGCGCACAGATACGCAGTATTTT; CDR3: CASSLTGRTDTQYF
V: TRBV11-1; size: .; J: TRBJ1-4; D: .; DNA: TGTGCCAGCAGCATCCCTGGGACGGAAAGTGAAAAACCGTTTTTT; CDR3: CASSIPGTESEKPFF